The T cell receptor (beta chain) described here comes from a study of regulatory T cells in long-lasting Graves disease. General study findings and limits: TRBV28, TRBJ1-2 and TRBJ2-5 emerged as the favored segments in persistent disease.

Time point indicated: persistent/refractory GD, antithyroid drugs over 5 years with positive TRAb. PBMC RNA served as the TCR library source. In building TCR beta libraries, iRepertoire HTBI primers were used together with Arm-PCR of CDR3 regions. TCRdb re-derived calls from the multiplex PCR reads in MiXCR, one entry per CDR3 protein. The sample includes approximately 380,000 distinct CDR3 sequences, around 21% of them seen just once. CDR3 size: 13 residues. V lost 1 base to trimming and J lost 8 bases, with 8 bases between them. Germline V gene sequence: CDR1 SGHVS, CDR2 FNYEAQ. This clonotype came up a few times. Its antigen is unidentified.

The chain recombines TRBV7-6 with TRBJ1-4; no clear D gene. This specimen consisted of peripheral blood mononuclear cells (PBMCs), obtained when the disease was refractory, from a patient treated with antithyroid drugs. The sequence was obtained from a female donor with Graves disease. The CDR3 here is CASSLGPAEKLFF. The CDR3 region has the DNA TGTGCCAGCAGCTTAGGACCAGCCGAAAAACTGTTTTTT.